The 22 T cell receptor beta chains in this list originate from one sample, sequenced in a study of CD8 T cells in Susac syndrome. Random hexamers served to reverse transcribe roughly 0.45 to 1 ug RNA. TCRdb re-called the immunoSEQ multiplex PCR reads with MiXCR, one entry per CDR3 protein. Counted here are over 150,000 distinct CDR3 sequences, approximately 93% occurring once; the ten biggest clones make up roughly 0.1%. The source material was CD4+ T cells from PBMCs. The receptors shown here come from a human donor with multiple sclerosis.

The rearrangement joins TRBV7-3 to TRBJ2-5; no firm D call. The CDR3 has 13 amino acids. Per germline, CDR1 SGHTA and CDR2 FQGTGA. V was cut by 3 bases and J by 4 bases, with 9 bases left in between. This CDR3 is CASSFSSGETQYF. CDR3 bases: TGTGCCAGCAGCTTTAGTTCTGGAGAGACCCAGTACTTC.

The chain is built from TRBV12-3 or TRBV12-4 and TRBJ1-2; unclear D gene. V lost 3 bases and J 7 bases, leaving 9 bases between the germline ends. The CDR3 runs to 12 residues. CDR3 residues: CASSFPGRGYTF. DNA for the CDR3: TGTGCCAGCAGTTTTCCCGGCCGTGGCTACACCTTC.

This chain connects TRBV28 to TRBJ1-2, with TRBD1 matching 7 bases. Germline values: CDR1 MDHEN, CDR2 SYDVKM. The length of the CDR3 is 12 residues. Unmatched junction bases numbered 3, after V lost 10 bases and J lost 1 base. The CDR3 coding sequence is TGTGCCACCAGGGGGATTAACTATGGCTACACCTTC. This codes for CATRGINYGYTF.

This clonotype showed up just once. The chain has TRBV5-6 and TRBJ1-3; D possibly corresponds to TRBD1 (5 bases). This CDR3 has 16 amino acids. V was shortened by 3 bases and J by 0 bases, with 13 bases between the two germline ends. Germline V gene lookup returns CDR1 SGHDT and CDR2 YYEEEE. DNA of the CDR3: TGTGCCAGCAGCTGGTTAGGGGCAAGCTCTGGAAACACCATATATTTT. Residues: CASSWLGASSGNTIYF.

V gene TRBV30 combines with J gene TRBJ2-7, with D perhaps being TRBD1 or TRBD2 (5 bases each). CDR1 and CDR2 from the germline V gene are GTSNPN and SVGIG (reference sequence). CDR3 length equals 13 residues. V lost 0 bases to trimming and J lost 7 bases, with 13 bases between them. DNA of the CDR3: TGTGCCTGGAGTGTAGAGGGGCCGGGTGAGCAGTACTTC. This encodes CAWSVEGPGEQYF.

The rearrangement joins TRBV4-1 to TRBJ1-2, with 7 bases identical to TRBD1. J lost 4 bases, V lost 1 base, and 6 bases had no gene match. The germline V gene encodes CDR1 MGHRA and CDR2 YSYEKL. The CDR3 loop spans 15 amino acids. The CDR3 sequence: CASSQGPGQPYGYTF. As DNA, the CDR3 is TGCGCCAGCAGCCAAGGCCCGGGACAGCCCTATGGCTACACCTTC.

The chain has TRBV19 and TRBJ1-2; TRBD1 matches 7 bases. Germline V gene sequence: CDR1 LNHDA, CDR2 SQIVND (reference sequence). CDR3 size: 15 residues. Germline trimming cut 6 bases from V and 4 bases from J; bases unmatched to any gene: 11. The CDR3 reads CASRMTRGRGYGYTF. CDR3 DNA sequence: TGTGCCAGTAGAATGACGAGGGGGCGAGGCTATGGCTACACCTTC.

V gene TRBV4-1 combines with J gene TRBJ2-5; TRBD2 matches at 16 bases. The CDR3 sequence is 16 residues long. V dropped 4 bases and J dropped 5; count of bases not matched to a gene: 4. CDR1 MGHRA and CDR2 YSYEKL come from the germline V gene. The CDR3 is CASSPGLAGGRETQYF. CDR3 DNA sequence: TGCGCCAGCAGCCCGGGACTAGCGGGGGGGCGTGAGACCCAGTACTTC.

V usage is TRBV7-3 and J usage is TRBJ2-7; D is uncertain. There are 14 residues in the CDR3. CDR1 and CDR2 (germline): SGHTA, FQGTGA. Trimming removed 0 bases from V and 5 bases from J, with 11 bases in between. As DNA, the CDR3 is TGTGCCAGCAGCTTAACCGCTAAAGGCGACGAGCAGTACTTC. Its protein product is CASSLTAKGDEQYF. Full variable domain (rest looked up from reference TRBV7-3 and TRBJ2-7): GAGVSQTPSNKVTEKGKYVELRCDPISGHTALYWYRQSLGQGPEFLIYFQGTGAADDSGLPNDRFFAVRPEGSVSTLKIQRTERGDSAVYLCASSLTAKGDEQYFGPGTRLTVT.

The CDR3 DNA reads as TGTGCCACCAGTGTCCGGGGGGAGACCCAGTACTTC. Translating it yields CATSVRGETQYF. The chain joins TRBV24-1 to TRBJ2-5; D perhaps matches TRBD2 (6 bases). Germline V gives CDR1 KGHDR, CDR2 SFDVKD. The CDR3 consists of 12 residues. V was cut by 5 bases and J by 5 bases, with 8 bases left in between.

This clonotype was detected a few times. This chain uses TRBV18 with TRBJ1-5, with TRBD1 as a possible D gene (5 bases). CDR3 length: 14 residues. Germline V gene sequence: CDR1 KGHSH, CDR2 LQKENI. Trimming shortened V by 5 bases and J by 0 bases, and 8 bases separated the two germline ends. The CDR3 sequence is CASSAGYSNQPQHF. CDR3 nucleotide sequence: TGTGCCAGCTCAGCAGGGTATAGCAATCAGCCCCAGCATTTT.

The CDR3 is CASSLVPGEGAYEQYF. CDR3 DNA: TGTGCCAGCAGCTTAGTCCCAGGGGAAGGAGCCTACGAGCAGTACTTC. The gene calls are TRBV7-9 and TRBJ2-7; tentatively, D is TRBD1 (6 bases). V dropped 1 base and J dropped 2 bases, with 15 bases sitting between them. Germline values: CDR1 SEHNR, CDR2 FQNEAQ (reference sequence). The CDR3 is 16 amino acids.

This chain links TRBV6-5 with TRBJ1-4; TRBD1 is a possible D gene (6 bases). V lost 0 bases and J 9 bases, leaving 11 bases between the germline ends. Germline V lookup: CDR1 MNHEY, CDR2 SVGAGI. The length of the CDR3 is 14 residues. CDR3 nucleotide sequence: TGTGCCAGCAGTTACTCGGGGGACACGAAAAAACTGTTTTTT. Its protein is CASSYSGDTKKLFF.

This rearrangement joins TRBV5-1 to TRBJ2-1, with 14 bases aligning to TRBD2. CDR1 is SGHRS, CDR2 YFSETQ, per germline. This CDR3 has 14 residues. With V trimmed by 3 bases and J by 8 bases, 1 base remained unmatched. CDR3 bases: TGCGCCAGCAGCTCGGGACTAGCGGGAGATGAGCAGTTCTTC. Amino acids: CASSSGLAGDEQFF.

The table lists this clonotype with a few counts. The V gene is TRBV18, the J gene TRBJ1-2; TRBD1 is a possible D gene (6 bases). V was clipped by 1 base and J by 0 bases, with 6 bases between them. The CDR3 has 14 amino acids. Germline V gives CDR1 KGHSH, CDR2 LQKENI. CDR3 amino acids: CASSPQGANYGYTF. DNA for the CDR3: TGTGCCAGCTCACCACAGGGGGCTAACTATGGCTACACCTTC.

J is TRBJ1-5 and V is TRBV2; 9 bases align to TRBD1. Trimming removed 7 bases from V and 4 bases from J; junction bases left unmatched: 2. Germline values: CDR1 SNHLY, CDR2 FYNNEI. CDR3 size: 13 residues. DNA of the CDR3: TGTGCCAGCACACAGGGGGCGAATCAGCCCCAGCATTTT. Encoded protein: CASTQGANQPQHF.

Comment on this clonotype: At one end, the junction sequence differs from germline, possibly due to a read error. This chain uses TRBV19 with TRBJ2-7; 7 nucleotides line up with TRBD1. CDR1 and CDR2 (germline): LNHDA, SQIVND (reference sequence). This CDR3 has 12 residues. CDR3 loop: CASSIPPGQPLF. For the CDR3, the DNA is TGTGCCAGTAGTATCCCCCCGGGACAGCCACTCTTC.

CDR3 DNA sequence: TGCGCCAGCAGCCAAGATCGGGCGAGGAGCTCCTACAATGAGCAGTTCTTC. It codes for CASSQDRARSSYNEQFF. This chain uses TRBV4-3 with TRBJ2-1, with no clear D. CDR1 and CDR2 (germline): LGHNA, YSLEER. This CDR3 is built from 17 residues. The V end lost 0 bases, the J end lost 0 bases, and 12 bases lay between the germline ends.

CDR3 residues: CSVDSRQRNTEAFF. For the CDR3, the DNA is TGCAGCGTTGATAGCAGACAGAGGAACACTGAAGCTTTCTTT. The chain uses TRBV29-1 and TRBJ1-1, with D possibly TRBD1 on 5 matching bases. CDR1 is SQVTM, CDR2 ANQGSEA, per germline. V lost 3 bases, J lost 1 base, and 12 bases lay in between. This CDR3 contains 14 residues. Variable domain in full (rest from reference TRBV29-1 and TRBJ1-1): SAVISQKPSRDICQRGTSLTIQCQVDSQVTMMFWYRQQPGQSLTLIATANQGSEATYESGFVIDKFPISRPNLTFSTLTVSNMSPEDSSIYLCSVDSRQRNTEAFFGQGTRLTVV.

The rearrangement uses TRBV12-3 or TRBV12-4 and TRBJ2-7; D is possibly TRBD1 or TRBD2 (5 bases each). Trimming took off 6 bases at V and 0 bases at J, with 15 bases between the two ends. The CDR3 is 15 residues long. CDR3 sequence reads: CASSPPWGSSYEQYF. The CDR3 DNA sequence: TGTGCCAGCAGCCCCCCCTGGGGGAGCTCCTACGAGCAGTACTTC.

The V gene is TRBV9, the J gene TRBJ1-6; D is ambiguous. The CDR3 extends over 14 amino acids. The V gene's germline CDR1 is SGDLS and CDR2 YYNGEE. The V gene lost 7 bases and the J gene lost 7 bases, with 15 bases spanning the gap. The CDR3 sequence: CASGSESVNSPLHF. The CDR3 bases are TGTGCCAGCGGCAGCGAATCGGTCAATTCACCCCTCCACTTT.

The chain has TRBV18 and TRBJ2-6, with 13 bases fitting TRBD2. The CDR3 is made up of 21 amino acids. Germline CDR1 and CDR2: KGHSH and LQKENI. V lost 5 bases, J lost 0 bases, and 13 bases stayed unmatched. The CDR3 sequence is CASSKWTSGGLSPSGANVLTF. DNA for the CDR3: TGTGCCAGCTCAAAATGGACTAGCGGGGGCCTAAGCCCCTCTGGGGCCAACGTCCTGACTTTC.